This T cell receptor (beta chain) was found in a study of cytomegalovirus exposure and HLA in healthy donors. Study-level background: Tens of millions of unique TCRs, all from HLA-typed donors, were included in an early release of the data. Notes on the study in general: Immune exposure information comprised only CMV serostatus. Fewer N-insertions (relative to the roughly 630-donor mean) were reportedly seen in an Asian-associated ancestry cluster in a later analysis.

On this clone itself: The antigen is not known.

Use of 60 Vbeta and 13 Jbeta primers characterized the PCR. Produced via immunoSEQ multiplex PCR; TCRdb's table is partial and in-frame only. The repertoire holds roughly 150,000 clones, with around three quarters as singletons. Sequenced input: PBMCs. This TCR was sampled from a man in his fifties or sixties in good health and CMV-seropositive.

CDR3 region: CASSQERNPQETQYF. Here the CDR3 DNA reads TGCGCCAGCAGCCAAGAGCGGAACCCCCAAGAGACCCAGTACTTC. V gene TRBV4-3 combines with J gene TRBJ2-5, with unresolved D. Per the germline V gene, CDR1 is LGHNA and CDR2 is YSLEER. V was pared by 0 bases and J by 1 base, with 9 bases between. CDR3 length equals 15 residues.